The sequence of this TCR beta chain was determined in a study of cytomegalovirus exposure and HLA in healthy donors. The study ran its PCR with 60 Vbeta and 13 Jbeta primers. Data came from immunoSEQ multiplex PCR; TCRdb stores just in-frame clones and leaves some out. The table includes approximately 110,000 clones, approximately 72% detected once. The specimen was PBMCs. The TCR sequence derives from a man aged 30 to 45 in good health and CMV-seronegative.

In DNA, the CDR3 is TGTGCCAGCAGTCGGACAAATCAATTAAACACCGGGGAGCTGTTTTTT. It translates to CASSRTNQLNTGELFF. V gene TRBV13 combines with J gene TRBJ2-2, with TRBD1 as a possible D gene (5 bases). Per the germline V gene, CDR1 is PRHDT and CDR2 is FYEKMQ (reference sequence). V lost 6 bases, J lost 2 bases, and 16 bases lay in between. The CDR3 is made up of 16 amino acids.